Following are 2 T cell receptor beta chains from one sample sequenced in a study of CD4 T cells in relation to SARS-CoV-2 and coronaviruses. Profiled with immunoSEQ multiplex PCR; TCRdb holds only in-frame clones, not every one. The data show approximately 60,000 clones, with approximately 90% seen just once and 0.3% to 0.5% held by the top ten. The source material was naive CD4+ T cells from PBMCs. Specified subset: naive CD4+ T cells isolated by negative enrichment. These receptors were taken from an adult with COVID-19.

The CDR3 loop reads CASSTVSGGTYEQYF. The CDR3 bases are TGCGCCAGCAGCACCGTATCCGGGGGGACCTACGAGCAGTACTTC. The V call is TRBV5-1, the J call TRBJ2-7; the match to TRBD2 covers 7 bases. Unmatched junction bases numbered 9, after V lost 4 bases and J lost 2 bases. CDR3 length: 15 amino acids. Germline loops: CDR1 SGHRS, CDR2 YFSETQ.

The chain employs TRBV11-1 and TRBJ2-3; TRBD2 aligns across 7 bases. The CDR3 loop spans 15 amino acids. V shed 3 bases, J shed 1 base, and the junction held 4 bases outside the gene matches. Germline CDR1 and CDR2: SGHAT and FQDESV (reference sequence). CDR3 amino acids: CASSLEGGRTDTQYF. Written as DNA, the CDR3 is TGTGCCAGCAGCTTGGAGGGAGGGCGCACAGATACGCAGTATTTT.